This T cell receptor (beta chain) was found in a study of cytomegalovirus exposure and HLA in healthy donors. The CDR3 extends over 14 amino acids. Germline values: CDR1 SGDLS, CDR2 YYNGEE. The junction had 3 bases not matched to a gene; V was cut back by 1 base and J by 8 bases. This clone has more than one count but fewer than ten. Some clones are missing from TCRdb's copy, which holds only in-frame ones; the method was immunoSEQ multiplex PCR. Among over 120,000 clones listed, approximately 86% were seen once. Material for sequencing was PBMCs. This clonotype was sampled from a man aged 18-30 years in good health and CMV-seropositive. The chain combines TRBV9 with TRBJ1-6; 7 nucleotides agree with TRBD1. The CDR3 sequence: CASSVHRGDSPLHF. The CDR3, as DNA: TGTGCCAGCAGCGTACACAGGGGCGATTCACCCCTCCACTTT. The variable domain in full, completed from reference TRBV9 and TRBJ1-6, reads DSGVTQTPKHLITATGQRVTLRCSPRSGDLSVYWYQQSLDQGLQFLIQYYNGEERAKGNILERFSAQQFPDLHSELNLSSLELGDSALYFCASSVHRGDSPLHFGNGTRLTVT.